Listed below are T cell receptor beta chains from one sample, sequenced in a study of blood T cell repertoires in COVID-19. Profiled with immunoSEQ multiplex PCR; TCRdb holds only in-frame clones, not every one. The table shows approximately 380,000 clones, with 85% occurring only once. The specimen sequenced was peripheral blood. The receptors originated from a woman aged 18-30 years with acute or convalescent COVID-19. Each CDR3 is given with its conserved first and last residue. D genes are given only for firm matches. Clone size is stated in some rows and not others, as once, few, many or a class when expanded.

NA	TRBV5-1	once	TRBJ1-2	CASSLDTHYGYTF	TGCGCCAGCAGCTTAGACACGCACTATGGCTACACCTTC
NA	TRBV7-9	NA	TRBJ2-7	CASSPGHVSGKRMYEQYF	TGTGCCAGCAGCCCGGGACATGTGAGCGGAAAGCGGATGTACGAGCAGTACTTC
TRBD1	TRBV4-1	NA	TRBJ2-1	CASSQRATGASFGNEQFF	TGCGCCAGCAGCCAAAGGGCCACAGGGGCCTCGTTCGGAAATGAGCAGTTCTTC
NA	TRBV12-5	NA	TRBJ1-6	CASGLEGDSPLHF	TGTGCTAGTGGTTTAGAGGGGGATTCACCCCTCCACTTT
TRBD2	TRBV5-1	NA	TRBJ2-3	CASSRTSGDTQYF	TGCGCCAGCAGCAGGACTAGCGGGGATACGCAGTATTTT
NA	TRBV10-2	once	TRBJ2-3	CASSTRRDSDTQYF	TGCGCCAGCTCGACTAGACGGGACTCAGATACGCAGTATTTT
NA	TRBV6-5	NA	TRBJ1-1	CASKLAGEDTEAFF	TGTGCCAGCAAGCTCGCGGGGGAGGACACTGAAGCTTTCTTT
NA	TRBV27	few	TRBJ1-1	CASSFTGNTEAFF	TGTGCCAGCAGTTTCACAGGTAACACTGAAGCTTTCTTT
TRBD1	TRBV9	NA	TRBJ1-2	CASSATGGAYYGYTF	TGTGCCAGCAGCGCGACAGGGGGCGCGTACTATGGCTACACCTTC
TRBD1	TRBV5-1	NA	TRBJ1-1	CASSVGLSQGATPEAFF	TGCGCCAGCAGCGTGGGTCTTTCACAGGGGGCCACGCCTGAAGCTTTCTTT
NA	TRBV9	NA	TRBJ2-1	CASSLKAPDSYNEQFF	TGTGCCAGCAGCTTAAAAGCGCCAGACTCCTACAATGAGCAGTTCTTC
NA	TRBV28	NA	TRBJ1-5	CASLDPGTRFTSNQPQHF	TGTGCCAGTTTGGACCCAGGGACAAGGTTCACCAGCAATCAGCCCCAGCATTTT
NA	TRBV9	NA	TRBJ2-2	CASSVAARQGSGELFF	TGTGCCAGCAGCGTAGCGGCGAGGCAGGGATCCGGGGAGCTGTTTTTT
TRBD1	TRBV4-1	NA	TRBJ1-2	CASKGGRGLNYGYTF	TGCGCCAGCAAAGGGGGCCGGGGATTAAACTATGGCTACACCTTC
NA	TRBV4-1	NA	TRBJ1-4	CASSRLAGGTNEKLFF	TGCGCCAGCAGCCGTCTGGCGGGCGGGACTAATGAAAAACTGTTTTTT
NA	TRBV10-3	NA	TRBJ1-5	CAISESGQPQHF	TGTGCCATCAGTGAGTCGGGCCAGCCCCAGCATTTT
NA	TRBV19	NA	TRBJ1-5	CASRSRGGYSNQPQHF	TGTGCCAGTAGGTCTCGGGGGGGCTATAGCAATCAGCCCCAGCATTTT
TRBD1	TRBV6-6	NA	TRBJ1-4	CASSYSGGAGEKLFF	TGTGCCAGCAGTTACTCAGGGGGCGCCGGTGAAAAACTGTTTTTT
TRBD1	TRBV23-1	NA	TRBJ1-6	CASSLPGQGSSYNSPLHF	TGCGCCAGCAGTCTCCCGGGACAGGGGAGCTCCTATAATTCACCCCTCCACTTT
NA	TRBV28	NA	TRBJ1-1	CASRARDLRNTEAFF	TGTGCCAGTAGGGCCCGGGACTTAAGGAACACTGAAGCTTTCTTT
TRBD1	TRBV5-1	NA	TRBJ2-7	CASSFGTGYEQYF	TGCGCCAGCAGCTTCGGGACAGGCTACGAGCAGTACTTC
NA	TRBV27	once	TRBJ1-5	CASSLWGPGRRTQPQHF	TGTGCCAGCAGTTTATGGGGGCCAGGAAGGAGGACTCAGCCCCAGCATTTT
NA	TRBV5-4	NA	TRBJ2-7	CASSFPGIKDEQYF	TGTGCCAGCAGCTTTCCCGGGATCAAGGACGAGCAGTACTTC
NA	TRBV5-1	NA	TRBJ1-6	CASSLSGENSPLHF	TGCGCCAGCAGCTTATCGGGGGAGAATTCACCCCTCCACTTT
NA	TRBV5-1	NA	TRBJ2-7	CASSSPTREEQYF	TGCGCCAGCAGCTCGCCGACTAGAGAAGAGCAGTACTTC
NA	TRBV27	NA	TRBJ2-3	CASSSPTYSTDTQYF	TGTGCCAGCAGTTCCCCGACATATAGCACAGATACGCAGTATTTT
TRBD2	TRBV18	NA	TRBJ2-5	CASSPVLAEETQYF	TGTGCCAGCTCACCAGTACTAGCGGAAGAGACCCAGTACTTC
NA	TRBV4-1	NA	TRBJ2-7	CASSWSGGGLYEQYF	TGCGCCAGCAGTTGGTCGGGTGGCGGCCTCTACGAGCAGTACTTC
NA	TRBV5-1	NA	TRBJ1-4	CASSSIGTKEKLFF	TGCGCCAGCAGCTCCATCGGGACAAAGGAAAAACTGTTTTTT
NA	TRBV11-1	NA	TRBJ2-3	CASSSGLSERDTQYF	TGTGCCAGCAGCTCTGGACTTTCAGAGCGGGATACGCAGTATTTT
TRBD2	TRBV19	NA	TRBJ2-7	CASSIPAGGSYEQYF	TGTGCCAGTAGTATCCCCGCGGGAGGGAGCTACGAGCAGTACTTC
TRBD1	TRBV5-6	NA	TRBJ2-7	CASSFPGQAYEQYF	TGTGCCAGCAGCTTCCCAGGACAGGCCTACGAGCAGTACTTC
TRBD1	TRBV3-1/TRBV3-2	NA	TRBJ2-7	CASSLRADRLSEQYF	TGTGCCAGCAGCTTACGGGCGGACAGGCTCAGCGAGCAGTACTTC
TRBD1	TRBV7-2	NA	TRBJ2-1	CASSSQGQTYNEQFF	TGTGCCAGCAGCTCACAGGGACAGACCTACAATGAGCAGTTCTTC
NA	TRBV6-1	many	TRBJ1-6	CASSEGDRGYNSPLHF	TGTGCCAGCAGTGAAGGGGATAGGGGTTATAATTCACCCCTCCACTTT
NA	TRBV5-1	NA	TRBJ2-3	CASSVYTDTQYF	TGCGCCAGCAGCGTATACACAGATACGCAGTATTTT
TRBD1	TRBV29-1	NA	TRBJ1-1	CSAKGDRDRTFDTEAFF	TGCAGCGCAAAAGGGGACAGGGACCGTACGTTTGACACTGAAGCTTTCTTT
NA	TRBV10-2	NA	TRBJ1-1	CASSESQFRETEAFF	TGCGCCAGCAGTGAGTCGCAATTCAGGGAAACTGAAGCTTTCTTT
NA	TRBV7-3	few	TRBJ2-1	CASSLDSGYNEQFF	TGTGCCAGCAGCTTAGATAGCGGCTACAATGAGCAGTTCTTC
TRBD1	TRBV27	NA	TRBJ1-5	CASSPRGDSYQPQHF	TGTGCCAGCAGCCCGCGCGGGGACAGCTATCAGCCCCAGCATTTT
NA	TRBV3-1/TRBV3-2	NA	TRBJ1-5	CASSQPGEPQHF	TGTGCCAGCAGCCAACCGGGGGAGCCCCAGCATTTT
TRBD1	TRBV5-4	NA	TRBJ2-3	CASSTTGSYTQYF	TGTGCCAGCAGCACGACAGGGTCATATACGCAGTATTTT
NA	TRBV6-5	NA	TRBJ2-2	CASGPPGELFF	TGTGCCAGCGGCCCACCCGGGGAGCTGTTTTTT
NA	TRBV9	NA	TRBJ1-2	CASSPIGGSYGYTF	TGTGCCAGCAGCCCGATTGGAGGGAGCTATGGCTACACCTTC
NA	TRBV6-1	NA	TRBJ1-2	CASSDRVNGYTF	TGTGCCAGCAGTGACCGGGTTAATGGCTACACCTTC
NA	TRBV5-1	NA	TRBJ1-3	CASSPFYSGNTIYF	TGCGCCAGCAGCCCATTCTACTCTGGAAACACCATATATTTT
NA	TRBV28	NA	TRBJ1-4	CASSWQGNEKLFF	TGTGCCAGCAGTTGGCAGGGAAATGAAAAACTGTTTTTT
NA	TRBV9	NA	TRBJ2-3	CASSVAGFTDTQYF	TGTGCCAGCAGCGTAGCGGGTTTCACAGATACGCAGTATTTT
NA	TRBV29-1	NA	TRBJ1-1	CSVRRDTNTEAFF	TGCAGCGTGCGCCGGGATACGAACACTGAAGCTTTCTTT
TRBD1	TRBV23-1	NA	TRBJ2-6	CASRSGTGGSGANVLTF	TGCGCCAGCAGGAGCGGGACAGGGGGCTCTGGGGCCAACGTCCTGACTTTC
NA	TRBV3-1/TRBV3-2	NA	TRBJ2-3	CASSQDSPDTQYF	TGTGCCAGCAGCCAAGACTCTCCCGATACGCAGTATTTT